The 14 T cell receptor beta chains listed next were all sequenced from one sample in a study of identical twins. In TCRdb, the 5' RACE reads were re-called with MiXCR into one record per CDR3 protein. The table has 600,000 to 800,000 distinct CDR3 sequences, 21% seen once. These records were also assigned to another study, of T cells expressing NK-cell markers.

Sequenced: PBMCs. The source is a woman aged 18 to 35 in good health.

The J gene is TRBJ2-7, the V gene TRBV5-6; maybe TRBD2 (7 bases). This CDR3 is built from 14 residues. V gave up 0 bases and J gave up 6 bases, with 13 bases separating them. From germline, CDR1 is SGHDT and CDR2 YYEEEE. This chain's CDR3 is CASSLGAGAGEQYF. The CDR3 region has the DNA TGTGCCAGCAGCTTGGGGGCGGGGGCGGGCGAGCAGTACTTC. Full variable domain (missing parts from reference TRBV5-6 and TRBJ2-7): DAGVTQSPTHLIKTRGQQVTLRCSPKSGHDTVSWYQQALGQGPQFIFQYYEEEERQRGNFPDRFSGHQFPNYSSELNVNALLLGDSALYLCASSLGAGAGEQYFGPGTRLTVT.

This rearrangement joins TRBV11-3 to TRBJ2-1; the D gene could be TRBD1 or TRBD2 (5 bases each). Trimming cost V 1 base and J 5 bases, with 9 bases left between them. The CDR3 sequence is 14 residues long. The germline CDR1 and CDR2 sequences are SGHNT and YENEEA. CDR3 residues: CASSLAGRNNEQFF. The CDR3 DNA follows: TGTGCCAGCAGCTTAGCGGGACGAAACAATGAGCAGTTCTTC.

J is TRBJ2-5 and V is TRBV5-8, with a tentative D call TRBD1 (6 bases). Germline values: CDR1 SGHTS, CDR2 YDEGEE. The CDR3 is 12 amino acids. The V end lost 8 bases, the J end lost 7 bases, and 15 bases lay between the germline ends. CDR3 protein: CARGLGGRTQYF. DNA of the CDR3: TGTGCCAGGGGCCTTGGGGGCCGGACCCAGTACTTC.

This clonotype appeared a single time. This sequence may be a read error, since a much larger clone differs from it by one base. CDR3 coding DNA: TGTGCCAGCAGCTTAAGGGGGGCTAGCGGGAAACTCTTC. Translation: CASSLRGASGKLF. J is TRBJ2-1 and V is TRBV11-2, with 9 bases aligning to TRBD2. The CDR3 extends over 13 amino acids. CDR1 and CDR2 from the germline V gene are SGHAT and FQNNGV.

This clonotype showed up just a few times. The rearrangement links TRBV20-1 to TRBJ2-5, with D maybe TRBD1 (6 bases). Trimming removed 3 bases from V and 3 bases from J, with 11 bases in between. CDR1 DFQATT and CDR2 SNEGSKA come from the germline V gene (reference sequence). The CDR3 is 13 amino acids. The CDR3 protein is CSARAGEEETQYF. CDR3 coding DNA: TGCAGTGCTAGGGCAGGGGAAGAAGAGACCCAGTACTTC.

The J gene is TRBJ2-3, the V gene TRBV20-1; maybe TRBD2 (5 bases). V was trimmed by 2 bases and J by 2 bases, leaving 11 bases between them. The CDR3 covers 14 residues. Germline CDR1 reads DFQATT; CDR2 reads SNEGSKA (reference sequence). DNA of the CDR3: TGCAGTGCTAGATTAGGAGGACCCACAGATACGCAGTATTTT. This sequence encodes CSARLGGPTDTQYF.

This chain links TRBV12-3 or TRBV12-4 with TRBJ2-7, with D perhaps matching TRBD1 (5 bases). This CDR3 contains 15 residues. Between the trimmed V and J ends, which lost 3 bases and 0 bases, there was a span of 12 bases. The CDR3 loop reads CASSLSWGYSYEQYF. The CDR3 DNA reads TGTGCCAGCAGTTTGTCCTGGGGCTACTCCTACGAGCAGTACTTC.

This clonotype was observed at least ten times. The chain recombines TRBV4-2 with TRBJ2-6, with D unclear. CDR1 LGHNA and CDR2 YNFKEQ come from the germline V gene. Trimming took 1 base from V and 0 from J, leaving 10 bases between them. The CDR3 covers 17 residues. As DNA, the CDR3 is TGTGCCAGCAGCCAAGGCAACAGTCCCTCTGGGGCCAACGTCCTGACTTTC. This sequence encodes CASSQGNSPSGANVLTF.

The V and J genes are TRBV9 and TRBJ1-1, with D perhaps TRBD1 (5 bases). The V gene's germline CDR1 is SGDLS and CDR2 YYNGEE. This CDR3 spans 21 amino acids. V was trimmed by 0 bases and J by 1 base, leaving 28 bases between them. Here the CDR3 DNA reads TGTGCCAGCAGCGTAGCTAGTAGGTTGCCCTGGGCAGGGCGAAAGAACACTGAAGCTTTCTTT. Translating it yields CASSVASRLPWAGRKNTEAFF.

The genes are TRBV3-1 and TRBJ2-1, with D perhaps TRBD2 (6 bases). Germline V lookup: CDR1 LGHDT, CDR2 YNNKEL (reference sequence). This CDR3 contains 19 residues. V lost 0 bases and J lost 4, with 22 bases in between. CDR3 residues: CASSQDQEGPQNLYNEQFF. The CDR3 DNA follows: TGTGCCAGCAGCCAAGATCAGGAGGGGCCCCAAAACCTATACAATGAGCAGTTCTTC.

This chain joins TRBV5-5 and TRBJ2-1; 10 bases match TRBD2. Per germline, CDR1 SGHKS and CDR2 YYEKEE (reference sequence). With 0 bases clipped from V and 10 bases from J, the junction kept 13 bases outside the gene matches. This CDR3 contains 17 residues. The CDR3 bases are TGTGCCAGCAGCTTGGCTCGAGGTCTAGCGGGAGACGGGGAGCAGTTCTTC. Translation: CASSLARGLAGDGEQFF.

The chain has TRBV12-3 or TRBV12-4 and TRBJ1-1; 7 bases map to TRBD1. CDR3 length equals 14 residues. After removal of 6 bases from V and 6 bases from J, the junction contained 10 bases not matched to a gene. Written as DNA, the CDR3 is TGTGCCAGCAGCCAGACAGGGTCGAGTTCTGAAGCTTTCTTT. Protein product: CASSQTGSSSEAFF.

This clonotype appeared many times. The V and J genes are TRBV9 and TRBJ1-6; TRBD1 matches 9 bases. Trimming removed 2 bases from V and 0 bases from J; junction bases left unmatched: 6. The CDR3 consists of 18 residues. CDR1 SGDLS and CDR2 YYNGEE come from the germline V gene. The DNA of the CDR3 is TGTGCCAGCAGCGTCGGGGACAGGGATCACTCCTATAATTCACCCCTCCACTTT. As protein: CASSVGDRDHSYNSPLHF.

In its sample, this clonotype was seen once. This chain uses TRBV27 with TRBJ1-1, with D perhaps TRBD1 (6 bases). The V gene's germline CDR1 is MNHEY and CDR2 SMNVEV (reference sequence). The CDR3 spans 15 residues. V gave up 5 bases and J gave up 1 base, with 14 bases separating them. For the CDR3, the DNA is TGTGCCAGCAGTGCCCCGGGCAGGGGGAACACTGAAGCTTTCTTT. This gives the protein CASSAPGRGNTEAFF.